This T cell receptor (beta chain) is drawn from a study of cytomegalovirus exposure and HLA in healthy donors. The PCR was carried out with 60 Vbeta primers and 13 Jbeta primers. The method was immunoSEQ multiplex PCR; TCRdb's version includes in-frame clones alone and lacks a portion of them. The sample has approximately 150,000 clones, over 75% seen once. This sequence was found in a male donor in good health and CMV-seronegative. The specimen was PBMCs.

CDR3 amino acids: CASNVATHPDTQYF. As DNA, the CDR3 is TGCGCCAGCAACGTAGCGACCCACCCCGATACGCAGTATTTT. The J gene is TRBJ2-3, the V gene TRBV5-1; tentative D call: TRBD2 (5 bases). CDR3 length: 14 amino acids. CDR1 is SGHRS, CDR2 YFSETQ, per germline. V was shortened by 6 bases and J by 6 bases, with 17 bases between the two germline ends.